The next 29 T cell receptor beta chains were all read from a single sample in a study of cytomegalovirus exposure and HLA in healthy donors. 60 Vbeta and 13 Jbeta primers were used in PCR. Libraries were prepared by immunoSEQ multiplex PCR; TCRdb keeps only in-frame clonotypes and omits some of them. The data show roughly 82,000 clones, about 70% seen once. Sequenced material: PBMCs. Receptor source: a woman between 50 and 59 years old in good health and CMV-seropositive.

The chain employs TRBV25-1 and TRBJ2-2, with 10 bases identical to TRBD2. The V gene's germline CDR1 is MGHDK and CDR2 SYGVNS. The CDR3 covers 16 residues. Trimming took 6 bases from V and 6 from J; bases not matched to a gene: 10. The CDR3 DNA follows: TGTGCCAGCAGAGACAGCGGGAGGGCCATAGCCGGGGAGCTGTTTTTT. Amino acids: CASRDSGRAIAGELFF.

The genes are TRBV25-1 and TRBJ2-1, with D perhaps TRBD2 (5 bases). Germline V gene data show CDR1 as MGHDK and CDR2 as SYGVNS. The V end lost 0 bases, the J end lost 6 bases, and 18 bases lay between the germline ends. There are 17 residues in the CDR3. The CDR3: CASSEYGPTSAGNEQFF. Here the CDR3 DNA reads TGTGCCAGCAGTGAATATGGGCCCACTAGTGCTGGCAATGAGCAGTTCTTC. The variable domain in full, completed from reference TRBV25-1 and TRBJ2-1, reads EADIYQTPRYLVIGTGKKITLECSQTMGHDKMYWYQQDPGMELHLIHYSYGVNSTEKGDLSSESTVSRIRTEHFPLTLESARPSHTSQYLCASSEYGPTSAGNEQFFGPGTRLTVL.

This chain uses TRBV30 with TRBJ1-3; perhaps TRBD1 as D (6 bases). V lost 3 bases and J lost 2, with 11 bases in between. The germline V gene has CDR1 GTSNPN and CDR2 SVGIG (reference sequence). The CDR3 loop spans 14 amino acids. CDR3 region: CAWSHQGPGNTIYF. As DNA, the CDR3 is TGTGCCTGGAGCCATCAGGGGCCTGGAAACACCATATATTTT.

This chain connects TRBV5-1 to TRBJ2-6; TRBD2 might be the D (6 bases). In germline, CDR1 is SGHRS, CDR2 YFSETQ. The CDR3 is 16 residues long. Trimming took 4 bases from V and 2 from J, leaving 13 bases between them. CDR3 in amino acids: CASSRAGKAGANVLTF. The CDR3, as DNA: TGCGCCAGCAGCCGAGCGGGCAAGGCTGGGGCCAACGTCCTGACTTTC.

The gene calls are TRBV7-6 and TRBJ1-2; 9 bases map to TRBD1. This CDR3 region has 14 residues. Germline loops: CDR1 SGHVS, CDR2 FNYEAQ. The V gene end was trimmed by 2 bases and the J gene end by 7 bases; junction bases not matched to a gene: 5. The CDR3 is CASSLSQGAGGYTF. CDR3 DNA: TGTGCCAGCAGCTTATCACAGGGGGCAGGTGGCTACACCTTC. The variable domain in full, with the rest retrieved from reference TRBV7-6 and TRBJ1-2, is GAGVSQSPRYKVTKRGQDVALRCDPISGHVSLYWYRQALGQGPEFLTYFNYEAQQDKSGLPNDRFSAERPEGSISTLTIQRTEQRDSAMYRCASSLSQGAGGYTFGSGTRLTVV.

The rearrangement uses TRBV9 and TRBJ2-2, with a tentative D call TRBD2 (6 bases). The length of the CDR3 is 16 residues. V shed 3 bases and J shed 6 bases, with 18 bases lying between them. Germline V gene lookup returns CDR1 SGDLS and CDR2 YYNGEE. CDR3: CASSARDFGTAGELFF. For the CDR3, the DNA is TGTGCCAGCAGCGCCCGGGACTTCGGGACGGCCGGGGAGCTGTTTTTT.

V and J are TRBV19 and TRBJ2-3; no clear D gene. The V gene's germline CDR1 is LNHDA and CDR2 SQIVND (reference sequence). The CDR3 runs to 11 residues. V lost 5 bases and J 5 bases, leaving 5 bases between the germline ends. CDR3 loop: CASSFRDTQYF. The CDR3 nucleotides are TGTGCCAGTAGTTTCCGAGATACGCAGTATTTT.

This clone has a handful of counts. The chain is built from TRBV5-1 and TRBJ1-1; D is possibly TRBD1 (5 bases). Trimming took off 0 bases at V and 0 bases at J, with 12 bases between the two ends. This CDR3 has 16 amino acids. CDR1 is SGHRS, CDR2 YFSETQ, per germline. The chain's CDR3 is CASSLVLGGMNTEAFF. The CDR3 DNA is TGCGCCAGCAGCTTGGTGTTGGGGGGGATGAACACTGAAGCTTTCTTT.

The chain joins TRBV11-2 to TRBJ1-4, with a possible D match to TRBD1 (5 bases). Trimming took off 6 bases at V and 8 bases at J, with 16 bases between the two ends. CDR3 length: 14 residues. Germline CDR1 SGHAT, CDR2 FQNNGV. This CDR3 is CASSPSGGREKLFF. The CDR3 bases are TGTGCCAGCAGTCCCTCCGGGGGTCGGGAAAAACTGTTTTTT.

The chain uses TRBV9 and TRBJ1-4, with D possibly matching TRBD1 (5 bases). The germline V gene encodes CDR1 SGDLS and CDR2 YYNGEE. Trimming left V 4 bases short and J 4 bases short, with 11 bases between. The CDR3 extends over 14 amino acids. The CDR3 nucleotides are TGTGCCAGCAGCATAGGGAGGGGTAATGAAAAACTGTTTTTT. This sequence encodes CASSIGRGNEKLFF.

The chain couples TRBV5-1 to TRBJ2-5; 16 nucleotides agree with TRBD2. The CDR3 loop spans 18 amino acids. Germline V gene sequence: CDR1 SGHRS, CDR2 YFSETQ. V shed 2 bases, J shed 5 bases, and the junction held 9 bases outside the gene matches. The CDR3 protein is CASSLSMGLAGGRETQYF. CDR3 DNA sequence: TGCGCCAGCAGCTTATCAATGGGACTAGCGGGAGGGCGGGAGACCCAGTACTTC.

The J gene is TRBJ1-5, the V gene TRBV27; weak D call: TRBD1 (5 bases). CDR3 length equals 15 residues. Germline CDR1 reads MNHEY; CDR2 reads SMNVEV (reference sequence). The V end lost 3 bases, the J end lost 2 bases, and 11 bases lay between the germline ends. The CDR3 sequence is CASSFRGIGNQPQHF. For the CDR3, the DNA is TGTGCCAGCAGTTTCCGGGGGATAGGCAATCAGCCCCAGCATTTT.

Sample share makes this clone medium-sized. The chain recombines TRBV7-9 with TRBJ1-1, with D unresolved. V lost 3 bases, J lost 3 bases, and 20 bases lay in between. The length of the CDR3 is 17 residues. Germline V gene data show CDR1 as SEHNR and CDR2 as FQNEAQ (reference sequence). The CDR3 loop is CASSFPQGPRADTEAFF. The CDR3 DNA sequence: TGTGCCAGCAGCTTCCCGCAAGGACCACGAGCGGACACTGAAGCTTTCTTT.

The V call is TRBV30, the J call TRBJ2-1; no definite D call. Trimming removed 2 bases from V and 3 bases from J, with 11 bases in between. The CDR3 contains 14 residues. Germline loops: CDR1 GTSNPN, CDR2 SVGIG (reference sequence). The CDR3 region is CAWSIQVFYNEQFF. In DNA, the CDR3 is TGTGCCTGGAGTATTCAGGTGTTCTACAATGAGCAGTTCTTC. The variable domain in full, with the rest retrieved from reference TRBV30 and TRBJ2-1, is SQTIHQWPATLVQPVGSPLSLECTVEGTSNPNLYWYRQAAGRGLQLLFYSVGIGQISSEVPQNLSASRPQDRQFILSSKKLLLSDSGFYLCAWSIQVFYNEQFFGPGTRLTVL.

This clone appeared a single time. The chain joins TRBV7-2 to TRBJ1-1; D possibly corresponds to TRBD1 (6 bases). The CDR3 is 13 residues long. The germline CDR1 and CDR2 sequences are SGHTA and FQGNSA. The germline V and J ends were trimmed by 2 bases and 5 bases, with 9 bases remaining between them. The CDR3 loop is CASSLTGKTEAFF. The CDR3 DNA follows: TGTGCCAGCAGCTTAACAGGGAAGACTGAAGCTTTCTTT.

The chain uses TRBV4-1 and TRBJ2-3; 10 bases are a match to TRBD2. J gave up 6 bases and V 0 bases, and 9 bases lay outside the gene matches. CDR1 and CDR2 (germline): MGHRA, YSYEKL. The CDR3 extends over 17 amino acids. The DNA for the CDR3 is TGCGCCAGCAGCCAAGATGGGCGGCTAGCGGGGGCGGATACGCAGTATTTT. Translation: CASSQDGRLAGADTQYF.

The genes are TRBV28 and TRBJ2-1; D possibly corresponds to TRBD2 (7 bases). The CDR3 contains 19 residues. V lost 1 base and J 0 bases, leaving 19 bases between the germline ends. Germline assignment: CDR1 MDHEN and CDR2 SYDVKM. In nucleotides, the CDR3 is TGTGCCAGCAGTTTATTGGGGGGGGCAGCTAAATTCTCCTACAATGAGCAGTTCTTC. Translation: CASSLLGGAAKFSYNEQFF.

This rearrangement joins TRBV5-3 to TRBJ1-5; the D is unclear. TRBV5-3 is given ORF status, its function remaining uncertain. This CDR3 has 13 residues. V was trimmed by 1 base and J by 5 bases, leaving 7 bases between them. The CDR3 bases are TGTGCCAGAAGCTTGCCCCCAGATCAGCCCCAGCATTTT. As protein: CARSLPPDQPQHF.

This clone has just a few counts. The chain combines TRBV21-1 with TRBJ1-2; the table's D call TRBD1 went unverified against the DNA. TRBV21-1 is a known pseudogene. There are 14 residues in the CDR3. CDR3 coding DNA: TGTGCCAGCAGCAAATCTCGCAGGGACTATGGCTACACCTTC. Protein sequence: CASSKSRRDYGYTF.

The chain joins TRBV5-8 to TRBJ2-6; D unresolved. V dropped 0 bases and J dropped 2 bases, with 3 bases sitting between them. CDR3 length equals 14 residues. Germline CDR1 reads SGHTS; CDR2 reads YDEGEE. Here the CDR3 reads CASSLAAGANVLTF. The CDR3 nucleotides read TGTGCCAGCAGCTTGGCGGCTGGGGCCAACGTCCTGACTTTC.

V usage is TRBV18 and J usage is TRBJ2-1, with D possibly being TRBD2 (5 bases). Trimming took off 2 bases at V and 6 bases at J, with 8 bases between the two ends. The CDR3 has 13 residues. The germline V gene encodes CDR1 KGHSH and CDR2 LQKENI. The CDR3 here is CASSPSRGNEQFF. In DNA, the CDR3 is TGTGCCAGCTCACCATCACGGGGCAATGAGCAGTTCTTC.

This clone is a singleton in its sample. Written as DNA, the CDR3 is TGTGCCAGCAGCTCCCAACAGGGGTCTGGGGCCAACGTCCTGACTTTC. It yields the protein CASSSQQGSGANVLTF. The chain employs TRBV7-8 and TRBJ2-6; 7 bases are shared with TRBD1. V dropped 4 bases and J dropped 1; count of bases not matched to a gene: 4. The CDR3 covers 16 residues. From germline, CDR1 is SGHVS and CDR2 FQNEAQ. Using reference TRBV7-8 and TRBJ2-6 for the parts outside the CDR3, the full variable domain is GAGVSQSPRYKVAKRGQDVALRCDPISGHVSLFWYQQALGQGPEFLTYFQNEAQLDKSGLPSDRFFAERPEGSVSTLKIQRTQQEDSAVYLCASSSQQGSGANVLTFGAGSRLTVL.

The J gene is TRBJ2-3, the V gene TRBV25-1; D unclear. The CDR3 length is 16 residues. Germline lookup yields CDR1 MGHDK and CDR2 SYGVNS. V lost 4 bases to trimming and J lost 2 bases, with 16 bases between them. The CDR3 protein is CASSVTTTAFTDTQYF. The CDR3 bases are TGTGCCAGCAGTGTGACCACTACCGCTTTCACAGATACGCAGTATTTT.

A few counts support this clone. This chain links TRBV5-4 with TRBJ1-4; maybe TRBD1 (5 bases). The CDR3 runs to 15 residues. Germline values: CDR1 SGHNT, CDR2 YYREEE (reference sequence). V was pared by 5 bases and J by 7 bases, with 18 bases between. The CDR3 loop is CASSREGRDGEKLFF. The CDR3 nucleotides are TGTGCCAGCAGTAGGGAGGGCAGGGACGGTGAAAAACTGTTTTTT.

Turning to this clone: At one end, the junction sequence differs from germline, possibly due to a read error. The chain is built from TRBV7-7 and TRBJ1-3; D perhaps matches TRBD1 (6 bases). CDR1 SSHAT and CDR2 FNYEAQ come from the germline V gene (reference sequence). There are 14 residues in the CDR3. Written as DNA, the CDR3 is TGTGCTAGCAGCCTACAGGGAACTGGAAACACCATATATTTT. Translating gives CASSLQGTGNTIYF.

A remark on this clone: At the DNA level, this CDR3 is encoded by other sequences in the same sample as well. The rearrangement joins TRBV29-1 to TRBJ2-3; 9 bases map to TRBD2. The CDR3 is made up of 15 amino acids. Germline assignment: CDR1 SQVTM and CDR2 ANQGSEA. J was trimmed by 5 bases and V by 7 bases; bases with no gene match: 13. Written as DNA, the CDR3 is TGCAGCGCCCGACCCGGGCTAGCGGGAAGAGATACGCAGTATTTT. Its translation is CSARPGLAGRDTQYF.

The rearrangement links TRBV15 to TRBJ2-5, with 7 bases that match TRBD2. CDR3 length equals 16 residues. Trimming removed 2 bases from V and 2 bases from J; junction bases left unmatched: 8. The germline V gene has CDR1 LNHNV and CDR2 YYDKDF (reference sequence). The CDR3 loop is CATSRSAGRGQETQYF. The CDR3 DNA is TGTGCCACCAGCAGATCAGCGGGAAGGGGTCAAGAGACCCAGTACTTC.

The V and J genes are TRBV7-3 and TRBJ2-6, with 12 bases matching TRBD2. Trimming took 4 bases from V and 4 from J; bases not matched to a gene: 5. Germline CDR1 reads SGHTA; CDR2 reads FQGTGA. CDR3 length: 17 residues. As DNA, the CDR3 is TGTGCCAGCAGCTCGACTAGCGGGAGCTTCGGGGCCAACGTCCTGACTTTC. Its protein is CASSSTSGSFGANVLTF.

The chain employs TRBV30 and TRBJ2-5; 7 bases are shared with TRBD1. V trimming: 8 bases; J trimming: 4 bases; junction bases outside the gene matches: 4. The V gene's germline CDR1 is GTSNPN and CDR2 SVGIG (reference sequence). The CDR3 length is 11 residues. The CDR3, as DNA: TGTGCCGGACGGACAGGAGAGACCCAGTACTTC. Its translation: CAGRTGETQYF.